A single sample gave rise to the 25 T cell receptor beta chains below, sequenced in a study of beta chain features in type 1 diabetes. Study-level points and caveats: People with Type 1 diabetes carried modestly yet significantly shorter TCRB CDR3s in all four CD4+ subsets.

These receptors have no known antigen. Every bit of the isolated RNA underwent reverse transcription, so sequencing read expressed TCRB transcripts. The data were produced by immunoSEQ multiplex PCR, yet TCRdb's version contains in-frame clones alone and is incomplete. The sample records more than 300,000 clones, approximately 9.9% being singletons. The sample was central memory CD4+ T cells from blood. Receptors were obtained from a young man with type 1 diabetes.

This clone was counted between two and nine times. The J gene is TRBJ1-1, the V gene TRBV5-1; D is perhaps TRBD1 (5 bases). CDR1 is SGHRS, CDR2 YFSETQ, per germline. The V and J ends lost 3 bases and 7 bases respectively, with 19 bases between them. CDR3 length: 15 amino acids. In nucleotides, the CDR3 is TGCGCCAGCAGCTGGGGACCGGGAGGGGCCGGTGAAGCTTTCTTT. Translating it yields CASSWGPGGAGEAFF. Combining the CDR3 with reference TRBV5-1 and TRBJ1-1 gives the whole variable domain KAGVTQTPRYLIKTRGQQVTLSCSPISGHRSVSWYQQTPGQGLQFLFEYFSETQRNKGNFPGRFSGRQFSNSRSEMNVSTLELGDSALYLCASSWGPGGAGEAFFGQGTRLTVV.

The chain employs TRBV6-6 and TRBJ1-2, with unresolved D. Trimming stripped 8 bases from V and 3 bases from J, with 10 bases between. CDR1 and CDR2 (germline): MNHNY, SVGAGI (reference sequence). This CDR3 is built from 12 residues. The CDR3 spells CASGSQYYGYTF. In nucleotides, the CDR3 is TGTGCCAGCGGTAGCCAGTACTATGGCTACACCTTC.

The sample holds one count of this clone. CDR3 sequence: CASSGLRDSRKSSYNSPLHF. The CDR3 DNA sequence: TGTGCCAGCAGCGGGCTTCGGGACAGCAGAAAGAGCTCCTATAATTCACCCCTCCACTTT. The chain is built from TRBV9 and TRBJ1-6, with 7 bases matching TRBD1. V gave up 3 bases and J gave up 0 bases; unmatched junction bases: 15. CDR1 SGDLS and CDR2 YYNGEE come from the germline V gene. This CDR3 spans 20 amino acids.

The chain couples TRBV18 to TRBJ2-7, with D tentatively TRBD1 (6 bases). CDR1 and CDR2 from the germline V gene are KGHSH and LQKENI. V was pared by 1 base and J by 0 bases, with 7 bases between. CDR3 length equals 14 residues. The CDR3 protein is CASSPRDNSYEQYF. CDR3 sequence (DNA): TGTGCCAGCTCACCACGGGACAACTCCTACGAGCAGTACTTC.

The rearrangement uses TRBV9 and TRBJ2-2; D gene unclear. Trimming took off 10 bases at V and 0 bases at J, with 13 bases between the two ends. The CDR3 is 14 residues long. Germline assignment: CDR1 SGDLS and CDR2 YYNGEE. The DNA of the CDR3 is TGTGCCTCGAAGGTCCAGCCGAACACCGGGGAGCTGTTTTTT. This codes for CASKVQPNTGELFF.

The genes are TRBV27 and TRBJ2-5, with D possibly TRBD1 on 6 matching bases. The germline V gene encodes CDR1 MNHEY and CDR2 SMNVEV (reference sequence). The CDR3 length is 15 residues. Between the trimmed V and J ends, which lost 3 bases and 5 bases, there was a span of 16 bases. CDR3 region: CASSFLEQGRETQYF. The CDR3 DNA sequence: TGTGCCAGCAGTTTTCTAGAACAGGGAAGGGAGACCCAGTACTTC.

In this sample, this clone turned up a few times. The chain employs TRBV30 and TRBJ1-6, with TRBD1 identical over 9 bases. Per the germline V gene, CDR1 is GTSNPN and CDR2 is SVGIG (reference sequence). The CDR3 totals 14 residues. Trimming at V came to 3 bases and at J to 11 bases, leaving 8 bases not matched to a gene. CDR3 residues: CAWSWTGDGTPLHF. The CDR3 coding sequence is TGTGCCTGGAGCTGGACAGGGGATGGGACACCCCTCCACTTT. Looking up the rest from reference TRBV30 and TRBJ1-6 gives the full variable domain: SQTIHQWPATLVQPVGSPLSLECTVEGTSNPNLYWYRQAAGRGLQLLFYSVGIGQISSEVPQNLSASRPQDRQFILSSKKLLLSDSGFYLCAWSWTGDGTPLHFGNGTRLTVT.

The genes are TRBV18 and TRBJ2-1; D possibly matches TRBD1 or TRBD2 (5 bases each). CDR3 length: 14 amino acids. The V gene's germline CDR1 is KGHSH and CDR2 LQKENI. Between the trimmed V and J ends, which lost 0 bases and 6 bases, there was a span of 9 bases. This CDR3 is CASSPPAGGNEQFF. For the CDR3, the DNA is TGTGCCAGCTCACCACCTGCTGGGGGCAATGAGCAGTTCTTC.

This clone was picked up a small number of times. The V and J genes are TRBV29-1 and TRBJ2-1, with 13 positions matching TRBD2. J lost 12 bases, V lost 3 bases, and 8 bases had no gene match. This CDR3 contains 14 residues. Germline V gene data show CDR1 as SQVTM and CDR2 as ANQGSEA. The CDR3 nucleotides read TGCAGCGTTGACTCGACTAGCGGGGGGAGATGGCAGTTCTTC. Amino acid sequence: CSVDSTSGGRWQFF.

This clone has more than one count but fewer than ten. The rearrangement uses TRBV15 and TRBJ2-3, with a possible D match to TRBD1 (6 bases). Germline CDR1 LNHNV, CDR2 YYDKDF (reference sequence). Trimming took off 1 base at V and 0 bases at J, with 11 bases between the two ends. CDR3 length: 16 amino acids. The CDR3 protein is CATSRGDTFSTDTQYF. DNA of the CDR3: TGTGCCACCAGCAGAGGGGACACCTTTAGCACAGATACGCAGTATTTT.

The chain carries TRBV19 and TRBJ1-4, with unresolved D. CDR1 is LNHDA, CDR2 SQIVND, per germline (reference sequence). The V end lost 1 base, the J end lost 4 bases, and 10 bases lay between the germline ends. CDR3 size: 15 residues. For the CDR3, the DNA is TGTGCCAGTAGTATAGGCTACAGCCTTAATGAAAAACTGTTTTTT. Its protein is CASSIGYSLNEKLFF.

This clone was counted ten times or more. The chain has TRBV19 and TRBJ1-1, with TRBD1 as a possible D gene (5 bases). CDR1 and CDR2 (germline): LNHDA, SQIVND (reference sequence). The V end was cut by 7 bases, the J end by 0 bases, with 15 bases between. CDR3 length: 15 residues. CDR3 DNA sequence: TGTGCCAGTAACAAGGGGAGAACAGTGAACACTGAAGCTTTCTTT. Translated: CASNKGRTVNTEAFF.

The chain has TRBV7-2 and TRBJ1-2; possibly TRBD1 for D (6 bases). This CDR3 region has 14 residues. CDR1 is SGHTA and CDR2 is FQGNSA in the germline V gene. Trimming pared 1 base from V and 4 bases from J, leaving 10 bases between. In DNA, the CDR3 is TGTGCCAGCAGCTTAGAGTTGGACAGCTATGGCTACACCTTC. Its translation is CASSLELDSYGYTF.

This clone was detected a few times. The chain has TRBV6-1 and TRBJ1-2; tentative D call: TRBD1 (5 bases). Germline loops: CDR1 MNHNS, CDR2 SASEGT. Trimming pared 1 base from V and 7 bases from J, leaving 16 bases between. The CDR3 loop spans 15 amino acids. The chain's CDR3 is CASSEVVSGLGGYTF. The CDR3 region has the DNA TGTGCCAGCAGTGAAGTGGTTTCAGGGCTCGGTGGCTACACCTTC.

This clone has only a few counts. The chain is built from TRBV29-1 and TRBJ2-3; the D call may be TRBD1 or TRBD2 (5 bases each). Germline CDR1 and CDR2: SQVTM and ANQGSEA. V shed 3 bases and J shed 5 bases, with 12 bases lying between them. The CDR3 totals 13 residues. The CDR3 DNA reads as TGCAGCGTTGATGGCAGGGAGAAAGATACGCAGTATTTT. Protein product: CSVDGREKDTQYF.

This clone was counted a few times. The V and J genes are TRBV4-1 and TRBJ2-3; D gene uncertain. The V and J ends lost 3 bases and 0 bases respectively, with 4 bases between them. Germline CDR1 reads MGHRA; CDR2 reads YSYEKL. The CDR3 has 13 residues. The CDR3 DNA is TGCGCCAGCAGCCACGACAGCACAGATACGCAGTATTTT. Protein product: CASSHDSTDTQYF.

This clone was found a few times. The V and J genes are TRBV5-6 and TRBJ2-5, with 8 bases lining up with TRBD1. The CDR3 has 15 residues. Germline assignment: CDR1 SGHDT and CDR2 YYEEEE. Unmatched junction bases numbered 8, after V lost 2 bases and J lost 5 bases. CDR3 protein: CASSFRQGIHETQYF. In DNA, the CDR3 is TGTGCCAGCAGCTTCCGACAGGGGATTCACGAGACCCAGTACTTC.

This clone was seen only a few times. V gene TRBV7-2 combines with J gene TRBJ2-2; D perhaps matches TRBD2 (6 bases). The V gene's germline CDR1 is SGHTA and CDR2 FQGNSA. The CDR3 spans 15 residues. Trimming removed 2 bases from V and 4 bases from J, with 11 bases in between. The CDR3 region is CASSLTGETTGELFF. CDR3 bases: TGTGCCAGCAGCTTAACGGGGGAAACCACCGGGGAGCTGTTTTTT. Filled out from reference TRBV7-2 and TRBJ2-2, the complete variable domain reads GAGVSQSPSNKVTEKGKDVELRCDPISGHTALYWYRQSLGQGLEFLIYFQGNSAPDKSGLPSDRFSAERTGGSVSTLTIQRTQQEDSAVYLCASSLTGETTGELFFGEGSRLTVL.

This clone was counted between two and nine times. The rearrangement uses TRBV4-3 and TRBJ1-6; perhaps TRBD1 as D (5 bases). The ends were cut back, 1 base at V and 14 bases at J, with 15 bases in the middle. CDR3 length: 14 residues. CDR1 and CDR2 (germline): LGHNA, YSLEER. The CDR3 nucleotides are TGCGCCAGCAGCCAAGGGTACGGGGCACAAGCCCTCCACTTT. Protein: CASSQGYGAQALHF.

This clone was observed a handful of times. The rearrangement links TRBV28 to TRBJ1-3; no reliable D call. The CDR3 covers 16 residues. Trimming stripped 4 bases from V and 0 bases from J, with 13 bases between. In germline, CDR1 is MDHEN, CDR2 SYDVKM. Here the CDR3 DNA reads TGTGCCAGCAGTTCCGTTCGGGGTCTCTCTGGAAACACCATATATTTT. Protein sequence: CASSSVRGLSGNTIYF.

This rearrangement joins TRBV4-3 to TRBJ1-4; 8 positions match TRBD1. Trimming took 1 base from V and 11 from J; bases not matched to a gene: 12. CDR1 is LGHNA and CDR2 is YSLEER in the germline V gene. The CDR3 totals 16 residues. In nucleotides, the CDR3 is TGCGCCAGCAGCCAAGCCCTGGGACAGGCCTTGAGGAAACTGTTTTTT. The encoded protein is CASSQALGQALRKLFF.

This chain links TRBV6-1 with TRBJ2-3, with D tentatively TRBD1 (6 bases). CDR1 is MNHNS and CDR2 is SASEGT in the germline V gene. The CDR3 is made up of 15 amino acids. Trimming left V 0 bases short and J 2 bases short, with 9 bases between. The CDR3 loop reads CASSEAGAITDTQYF. The CDR3 region has the DNA TGTGCCAGCAGTGAAGCGGGGGCGATCACAGATACGCAGTATTTT.

The gene calls are TRBV19 and TRBJ2-1; 12 positions match TRBD2. The CDR3 extends over 15 amino acids. Germline CDR1 LNHDA, CDR2 SQIVND (reference sequence). The J segment lost 7 bases and the V segment lost 5 bases, leaving 6 bases of the junction unmatched. The CDR3 sequence is CASSRTSGDKNEQFF. The CDR3 bases are TGTGCCAGTAGTCGGACTAGCGGGGACAAAAATGAGCAGTTCTTC.

Ten or more counts support this clone. The sample holds other DNA sequences that translate to the same CDR3. The gene calls are TRBV5-1 and TRBJ2-1, with 8 bases matching TRBD2. Germline trimming cut 0 bases from V and 7 bases from J; bases unmatched to any gene: 3. This CDR3 region has 14 residues. Per germline, CDR1 SGHRS and CDR2 YFSETQ. The CDR3 coding sequence is TGCGCCAGCAGCTTGGTAGCGGGGAATAATGAGCAGTTCTTC. Protein product: CASSLVAGNNEQFF.

There are many counts of this clone. Other DNA variants within this sample encode the same CDR3. The chain recombines TRBV11-3 with TRBJ2-7, with 10 nucleotides matching TRBD2. Germline loops: CDR1 SGHNT, CDR2 YENEEA. There are 15 residues in the CDR3. V dropped 5 bases and J dropped 4; count of bases not matched to a gene: 8. The CDR3 DNA is TGTGCCAGCAGCCTGGGGGCTAGCGGGGGTTACGAGCAGTACTTC. Protein: CASSLGASGGYEQYF.